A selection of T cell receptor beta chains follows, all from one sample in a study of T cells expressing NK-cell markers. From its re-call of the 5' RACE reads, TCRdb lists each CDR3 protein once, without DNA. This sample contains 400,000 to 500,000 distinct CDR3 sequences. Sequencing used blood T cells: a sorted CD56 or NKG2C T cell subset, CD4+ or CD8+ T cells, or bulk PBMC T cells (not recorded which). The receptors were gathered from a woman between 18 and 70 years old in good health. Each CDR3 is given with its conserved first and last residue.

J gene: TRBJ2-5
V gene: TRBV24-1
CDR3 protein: CATSDTQETQYF

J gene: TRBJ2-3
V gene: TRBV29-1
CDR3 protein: CSVEERGRNTDTQFF

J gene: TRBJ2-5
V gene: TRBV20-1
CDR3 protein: CSATQGKGETQYF

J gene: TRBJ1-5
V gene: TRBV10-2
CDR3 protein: CASSELKGQPQHF

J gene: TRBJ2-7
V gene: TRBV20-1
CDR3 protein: CSAPGQPRAEQYF

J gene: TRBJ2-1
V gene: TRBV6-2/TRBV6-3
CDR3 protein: CASSYSTLSYNEQFF

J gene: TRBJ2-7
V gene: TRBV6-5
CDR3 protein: CASRPSTYEQYF

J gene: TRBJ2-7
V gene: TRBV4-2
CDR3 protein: CASSQGLGAYEQYF

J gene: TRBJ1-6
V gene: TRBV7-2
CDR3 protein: CASGDSLISPLHF

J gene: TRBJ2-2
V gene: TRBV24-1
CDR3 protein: CATSQTGANTGELFF

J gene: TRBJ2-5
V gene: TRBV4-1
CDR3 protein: CASSSLDMGLAESQYF

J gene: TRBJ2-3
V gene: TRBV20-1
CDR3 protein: CSARDLGAGRTSPDTQYF

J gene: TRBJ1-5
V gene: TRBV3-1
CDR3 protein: CASTKTPGNQPQHF

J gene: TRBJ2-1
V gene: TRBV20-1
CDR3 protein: CSARVPSASSYNEQFF

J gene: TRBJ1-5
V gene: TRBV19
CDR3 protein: CASSQHGRTQHF

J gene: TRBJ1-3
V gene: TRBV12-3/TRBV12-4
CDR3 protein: CASSLTDRGWDTIYF

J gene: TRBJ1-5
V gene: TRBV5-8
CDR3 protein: CASSEDSYQPQHF

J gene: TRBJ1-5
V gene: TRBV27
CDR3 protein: CASSVRAGGVQPQHF

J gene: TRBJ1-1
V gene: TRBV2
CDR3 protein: CASSDGIRINTEAFF

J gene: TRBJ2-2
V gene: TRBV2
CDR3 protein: CASSWTSGGADTGELFF

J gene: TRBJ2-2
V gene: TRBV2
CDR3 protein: CASQNRQGELFF

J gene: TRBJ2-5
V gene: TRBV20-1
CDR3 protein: CSVLGTSGNQETQYF

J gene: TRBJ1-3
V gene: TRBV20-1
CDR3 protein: CSAYSGTVTRNTIYF

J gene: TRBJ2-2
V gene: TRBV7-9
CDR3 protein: CASRSGNTGELFF

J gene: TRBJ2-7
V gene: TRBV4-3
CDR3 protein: CASSQGLAVAYEQYF

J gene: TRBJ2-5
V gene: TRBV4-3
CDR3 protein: CASSQSGTGQETQYF

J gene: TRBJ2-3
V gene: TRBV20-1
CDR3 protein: CSARFYGGPSRTDTQYF

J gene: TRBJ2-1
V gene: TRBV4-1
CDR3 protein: CASSQGLAVHNEQFF

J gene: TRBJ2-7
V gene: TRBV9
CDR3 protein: CASSHGLAGSSYEQYF

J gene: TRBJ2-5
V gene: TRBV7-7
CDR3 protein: CASSSRLGAEETQYF

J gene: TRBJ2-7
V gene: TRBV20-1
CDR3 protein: CSASPGLAGGFSYEQYF

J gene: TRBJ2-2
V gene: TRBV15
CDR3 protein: CATAGRLGLAYTGELFF

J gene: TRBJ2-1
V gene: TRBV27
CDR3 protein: CASSPIGGRERNEQFF

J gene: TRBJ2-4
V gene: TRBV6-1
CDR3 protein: CASSLGGLAKNIQYF

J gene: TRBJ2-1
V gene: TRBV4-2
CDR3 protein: CASRREGRDNEQFF

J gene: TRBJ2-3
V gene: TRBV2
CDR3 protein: CASNPGASGYTDTQYF

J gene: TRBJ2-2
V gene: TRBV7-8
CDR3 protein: CASSLVGDGNTGELFF

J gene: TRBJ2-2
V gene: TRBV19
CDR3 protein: CASRPGTRDTGELFF

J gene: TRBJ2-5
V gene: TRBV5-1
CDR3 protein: CASSTASGGETQYF

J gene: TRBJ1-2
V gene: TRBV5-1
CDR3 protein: CASSTDGVYGYTF

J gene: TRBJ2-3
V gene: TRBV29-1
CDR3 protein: CSIKGATDTQYF

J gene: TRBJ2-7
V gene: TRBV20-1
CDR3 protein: CSATGGTSGISSYEQYF